This TCR beta chain was sequenced during a study of shared clonotypes between healthy human individuals. Sequenced by immunoSEQ multiplex PCR; TCRdb stores in-frame clones only, minus some. The sample carries about 470,000 clones, around 79% recorded once. Per the germline V gene, CDR1 is SGHTA and CDR2 is FQGNSA. The CDR3 is 16 residues long. Trimming shortened V by 3 bases and J by 2 bases, and 17 bases separated the two germline ends. The specimen sequenced was PBMCs. This TCR derives from a woman aged 40 to 50 in good health. Some clones in this sample may be carry-over from other donors' samples. The rearrangement links TRBV7-2 to TRBJ2-7; D remains ambiguous. CDR3 bases: TGTGCCAGCAGCTTTTCCCCCGGAGCTAGGACCTACGAGCAGTACTTC. This gives the protein CASSFSPGARTYEQYF.